Included here is one TCR beta chain sequence, with context. Its cognate antigen is unknown. This entry is derived from a study of regulatory T cells in long-lasting Graves disease. On the study more broadly: Positivity for TSH receptor antibodies plus over 5 years of antithyroid drugs meant persistent Graves' disease.

Time point: persistent/refractory GD, antithyroid drugs over 5 years with positive TRAb. Scientists built the TCR library using RNA that was extracted from PBMCs. Unmatched junction bases numbered 2, after V lost 1 base and J lost 5 bases. This CDR3 is 15 amino acids long. From germline, CDR1 is MNHNS and CDR2 SASEGT. General study results and limits: What was studied was peripheral blood only, and not thyroid tissue. It was in persistent disease that TRBV28, TRBJ1-2 and TRBJ2-5 were favored.

Researchers made TCR beta libraries by using iRepertoire HTBI primers and running Arm-PCR on CDR3 regions. TCRdb re-derived calls from the multiplex PCR reads in MiXCR, one entry per CDR3 protein. The data contain fewer than 450,000 distinct CDR3 sequences, less than 25% of them singletons. This sequence was found in a female donor with Graves disease. This sequence joins TRBV6-1 and TRBJ2-2; 9 bases are a match to TRBD2. The starting material was peripheral blood mononuclear cells (PBMCs), obtained when the disease was refractory, from a patient treated with antithyroid drugs. CDR3 nucleotide sequence: TGTGCCAGCAGTGAAGGCCTAGCGGGGACCGGGGAGCTGTTTTTT. It encodes CASSEGLAGTGELFF.